This TCR beta chain was retrieved from a study of early T cells in non-severe SARS-CoV-2 infection. The CDR3 is made up of 12 amino acids. V shed 7 bases and J shed 2 bases, with 11 bases lying between them. CDR1 is SQVTM, CDR2 ANQGSEA, per germline. TCRdb recomputed calls from the 5' RACE reads with MiXCR, one row per CDR3 protein. The sample carries tens of thousands of distinct CDR3 sequences, 9.5% to 15% recorded once. The rearrangement joins TRBV29-1 to TRBJ1-1; D call uncertain. The material sequenced was whole blood. The receptor comes from an adult who was a healthcare worker with PCR-confirmed SARS-CoV-2 infection or an uninfected control (not recorded which). The CDR3 protein is CSAIRINTEAFF. For the CDR3, the DNA is TGCAGCGCCATCCGAATCAACACTGAAGCTTTCTTT.